This T cell receptor beta chain was sequenced in a study of a mutant IDH1 vaccine in newly diagnosed glioma. For the study at large: There were approximately 62% males and about 38% females among treated patients, whose mean age was 40.4 years. Patients previously underwent radiotherapy, temozolomide, or both, and most underwent both. Regarding the study as a whole: Top-clonotype changes in peripheral T cells seemed unrelated to pseudoprogression.

A note on this clone: Its specificity is not known.

As to time point: baseline, week 1 (first vaccination visit). Treatment denoted: pre-vaccination baseline after standard-of-care therapy. The astrocytomas were IDH1-mutant, ATRX-negative, and WHO grade 3 or 4. Sequenced by immunoSEQ multiplex PCR; TCRdb stores in-frame clones only, minus some. The data contain 99,000 or so clones, around 90% of them singletons. Germline trimming cut 0 bases from V and 5 bases from J; bases unmatched to any gene: 4. Germline CDR1 reads SNHLY; CDR2 reads FYNNEI. This CDR3 has 16 residues. This rearrangement joins TRBV2 to TRBJ2-1, with 10 bases lining up with TRBD2. The TCR comes from a woman between 45 and 65 years old with glioma. The input for sequencing was PBMCs, taken from a glioma patient treated with radiotherapy, temozolomide or both. The CDR3 DNA reads TGTGCCAGCAGTGAAGCGCTAGCGGGAGCGAACAATGAGCAGTTCTTC. Its protein product is CASSEALAGANNEQFF.